Presented here are 26 T cell receptor beta chains from one specimen sequenced in a study of T cells expressing NK-cell markers. Each CDR3 protein gets one entry in TCRdb, which reprocessed the 5' RACE reads and gives no DNA. The ten top clones account for 3% to 4.5%, within a sample of 500,000 to 700,000 distinct CDR3 sequences. The source material was blood T cells: a sorted CD56 or NKG2C T cell subset, CD4+ or CD8+ T cells, or bulk PBMC T cells (not recorded which). All receptors derive from a man aged 18-30 years in good health.

The chain couples TRBV11-2 to TRBJ2-2. The CDR3 spans 12 residues. Germline CDR1 reads SGHAT; CDR2 reads FQNNGV. Here the CDR3 reads CASSESTGELFF.

This chain uses TRBV5-1 with TRBJ2-2; TCRdb indicates TRBD2, and absent DNA this call remains unverified. CDR3 length: 17 residues. CDR1 and CDR2 from the germline V gene are SGHRS and YFSETQ. CDR3 in amino acids: CASSLASSGGNTGELFF.

The chain recombines TRBV28 with TRBJ2-7; TCRdb returns TRBD2, unconfirmable since there is no DNA. CDR1 and CDR2 from the germline V gene are MDHEN and SYDVKM. This CDR3 region has 11 residues. Here the CDR3 reads CASGVVDEQYF.

V gene TRBV25-1 combines with J gene TRBJ2-5. CDR3 length: 13 residues. Germline CDR1 and CDR2: MGHDK and SYGVNS. The CDR3 spells CASRHRTQETQYF.

The chain employs TRBV5-6 and TRBJ2-5; absent DNA, TCRdb's TRBD2 call cannot be checked. The length of the CDR3 is 19 residues. Germline CDR1 SGHDT, CDR2 YYEEEE. The CDR3 here is CASTPRLAGLLTHRETQYF.

The CDR3 loop is CASSPLRGSNEKLFF. The chain combines TRBV12-3 or TRBV12-4 with TRBJ1-4; TCRdb's D gene call, TRBD1, goes unchecked for lack of DNA. The CDR3 is 15 residues long.

The chain combines TRBV6-5 with TRBJ2-3; TCRdb picks TRBD2, but there is no DNA to check that call. The CDR3 covers 19 residues. Germline V gene sequence: CDR1 MNHEY, CDR2 SVGAGI. The CDR3 sequence: CASSYSRGGSRASTDTQYF.

The rearrangement links TRBV5-5 to TRBJ1-5. This CDR3 has 16 residues. The germline V gene encodes CDR1 SGHKS and CDR2 YYEKEE (reference sequence). The CDR3 region is CASSLVVGGLNQPQHF.

The chain couples TRBV20-1 to TRBJ2-5; the D gene TCRdb calls, TRBD1, cannot be checked with no DNA. CDR1 DFQATT and CDR2 SNEGSKA come from the germline V gene (reference sequence). This CDR3 is 15 amino acids long. CDR3 protein: CSARGDSRDQETQYF.

This chain joins TRBV29-1 and TRBJ2-7. Germline CDR1 is SQVTM and CDR2 is ANQGSEA. The CDR3 spans 12 residues. The chain's CDR3 is CSVEPGVYEQYF.

The chain joins TRBV27 to TRBJ2-1; TCRdb returns TRBD2, unconfirmable since there is no DNA. The CDR3 runs to 15 residues. CDR1 and CDR2 (germline): MNHEY, SMNVEV (reference sequence). CDR3 loop: CASSWSGRLNNEQFF.

The chain links TRBV10-3 to TRBJ2-2. The CDR3 contains 16 residues. Germline values: CDR1 ENHRY, CDR2 SYGVKD. CDR3 region: CAISDERAFNTGELFF.

CDR3 sequence: CASSDLGELFF. The V gene is TRBV6-1, the J gene TRBJ2-2. Germline values: CDR1 MNHNS, CDR2 SASEGT. This CDR3 spans 11 amino acids.

The J gene is TRBJ2-7, the V gene TRBV18; with no DNA, the TCRdb D assignment of TRBD1 cannot be verified. In germline, CDR1 is KGHSH, CDR2 LQKENI. This CDR3 contains 14 residues. This CDR3 is CASLRDRGPYEQYF.

The gene calls are TRBV4-1 and TRBJ2-3. From germline, CDR1 is MGHRA and CDR2 YSYEKL. This CDR3 contains 14 residues. This CDR3 is CASSQDGFLDTQYF.

The CDR3 loop is CASRRHRISTDTQYF. J is TRBJ2-3 and V is TRBV11-3. Per the germline V gene, CDR1 is SGHNT and CDR2 is YENEEA. This CDR3 contains 15 residues.

The chain carries TRBV10-3 and TRBJ2-2; TCRdb's D call, TRBD2, is unchecked because there is no DNA. Per germline, CDR1 ENHRY and CDR2 SYGVKD. This CDR3 is 15 amino acids long. The CDR3: CAMARLAGNTGELFF.

The chain uses TRBV5-8 and TRBJ2-4. CDR3 length: 16 residues. Germline V gives CDR1 SGHTS, CDR2 YDEGEE. CDR3 sequence reads: CASSSPRIKVDAIQYF.

The rearrangement links TRBV11-2 to TRBJ2-5; TCRdb picks TRBD2, but there is no DNA to check that call. CDR1 is SGHAT, CDR2 FQNNGV, per germline. The CDR3 has 12 residues. The CDR3 loop reads CASSLGREGQYF. The full variable domain, in which reference TRBV11-2 and TRBJ2-5 provide the parts outside the CDR3, is EAGVAQSPRYKIIEKRQSVAFWCNPISGHATLYWYQQILGQGPKLLIQFQNNGVVDDSQLPKDRFSAERLKGVDSTLKIQPAKLEDSAVYLCASSLGREGQYFGPGTRLLVL.

The rearrangement links TRBV27 to TRBJ2-1. CDR1 MNHEY and CDR2 SMNVEV come from the germline V gene (reference sequence). The CDR3 contains 12 residues. CDR3 loop: CASSQIGNEQFF.

CDR3 region: CASSQDIAEDSYEQYF. The rearrangement uses TRBV4-2 and TRBJ2-7. Per germline, CDR1 LGHNA and CDR2 YNFKEQ. This CDR3 has 16 amino acids.

The chain has TRBV4-1 and TRBJ1-6; TCRdb's D gene call, TRBD1, goes unchecked for lack of DNA. The CDR3 loop spans 14 amino acids. CDR1 and CDR2 (germline): MGHRA, YSYEKL. CDR3: CASSPTRQNSPLHF.

The chain recombines TRBV7-8 with TRBJ1-1; TCRdb outputs TRBD1, but without DNA this stays unchecked. The CDR3 runs to 15 residues. CDR1 SGHVS and CDR2 FQNEAQ come from the germline V gene. CDR3 residues: CASSLEGQLGVEAFF.

V gene TRBV7-2 combines with J gene TRBJ2-7; TCRdb picks TRBD1, but there is no DNA to check that call. Germline CDR1 is SGHTA and CDR2 is FQGNSA. The CDR3 is made up of 15 amino acids. The CDR3 sequence is CASSLVIGEGYEQYF.

This chain connects TRBV5-6 to TRBJ1-1. The CDR3 sequence is 14 residues long. Germline loops: CDR1 SGHDT, CDR2 YYEEEE. The chain's CDR3 is CASSSRVQGTEAFF. Variable domain in full (rest from reference TRBV5-6 and TRBJ1-1): DAGVTQSPTHLIKTRGQQVTLRCSPKSGHDTVSWYQQALGQGPQFIFQYYEEEERQRGNFPDRFSGHQFPNYSSELNVNALLLGDSALYLCASSSRVQGTEAFFGQGTRLTVV.

The chain combines TRBV2 with TRBJ2-3; with no DNA, the TCRdb D assignment of TRBD1 cannot be verified. The CDR3 totals 14 residues. Per the germline V gene, CDR1 is SNHLY and CDR2 is FYNNEI. The CDR3 sequence is CASGQRGHTDTQYF.